This T cell receptor beta chain was observed in a study of blood T cell repertoires in COVID-19 (dated by TCRdb to about 2020). With regard to the full study: The collaborator samples originated in the United States, Italy and Spain and spanned the acute and convalescent phases of COVID-19. The prospective study material was composed of cDNA or gDNA derived from T cells, B-cell-depleted T cells, or PBMCs. Deeply sampled blood TCRbeta repertoires from subjects exposed to, actively infected with, or recovered from COVID-19 were included in the dataset. The repertoires were released in a freely available public database intended as a resource for research on the immune response to SARS-CoV-2. The samples were drawn from two sources: the first 160 participants of the ongoing ImmuneRACE study, and 950 to 1,500 subjects contributed by 6 global collaborators. The sample metadata nearly always contained a de-identified subject ID, COVID-19 status, age in years and sex. Where HLA class I and class II types were available, the types were taken from metadata supplied by the sample provider, not from assay-based typing. Broader findings and caveats from the paper: How much clinical and demographic metadata was included differed by source and by participant, and the metadata was provided uncurated.

Relative to germline, V is missing 0 bases and J is missing 8 bases, with 1 base of the junction outside any gene match. Reading from cysteine to phenylalanine, the CDR3 counts 13 amino acids. Just CDR3 DNA is preserved here, 39 bases in frame from base 1. CDR1 and CDR2 are read off the germline V gene as SGHTA and FQGTGA. The immunoSEQ Assay, a bias-controlled multiplex PCR, was used to amplify TCRbeta CDR3 regions from genomic DNA. In the paper's pipeline: Nucleated cell counts per sample were estimated from amplification of reference gene primers within the assay. To quantify the absolute abundance of each unique TCRbeta CDR3 rearrangement, sequence reads were collapsed and filtered. Productive Simpson clonality was computed per sample as the square root of Simpson's diversity index over productive rearrangements. In its TCRdb copy, this immuneACCESS table keeps in-frame sequences only and misses some clones. Where compared with another copy, unresolved V genes explain less than half of these, and the others have no known cause. V and J calls and clone size are copied from that table; D and trimming were computed from the DNA. The sample table holds some 74,000 clones, of which 91% were seen once. In total, the top ten clones hold 2.6% of the sample.

Concerning this clone itself: Its cognate antigen has yet to be identified. No much larger clonotype is one base removed from it; base qualities were not supplied.

One collaborating source in Seattle enrolled patients during active infection and followed them longitudinally through the course of disease. Each collaborating institution followed its own protocols to collect whole blood in K2EDTA tubes. For TCRbeta analysis, collaborators shipped samples in one of three forms: frozen whole blood, isolated PBMCs, or DNA extracted from either of those sample types. The clonotype was recovered from a man in his fifties or sixties with COVID-19, enrolled during active disease. This receptor chain uses TRBV7-3 and TRBJ2-3; the central 8 bases match TRBD1. Sequencing used peripheral blood. The DNA sequence is given as TGTGCCAGCAGCTTAACTACAGGGGGTACGCAGTATTTT. It translates as CASSLTTGGTQYF.